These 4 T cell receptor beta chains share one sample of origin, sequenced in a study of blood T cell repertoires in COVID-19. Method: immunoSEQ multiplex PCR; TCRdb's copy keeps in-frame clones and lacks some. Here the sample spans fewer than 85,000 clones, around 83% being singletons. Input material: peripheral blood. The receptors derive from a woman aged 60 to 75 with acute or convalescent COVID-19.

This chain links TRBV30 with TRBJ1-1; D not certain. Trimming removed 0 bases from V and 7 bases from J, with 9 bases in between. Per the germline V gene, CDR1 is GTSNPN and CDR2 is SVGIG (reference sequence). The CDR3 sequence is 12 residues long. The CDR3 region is CAWSVGEGEAFF. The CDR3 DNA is TGTGCCTGGAGTGTAGGTGAGGGTGAAGCTTTCTTT.

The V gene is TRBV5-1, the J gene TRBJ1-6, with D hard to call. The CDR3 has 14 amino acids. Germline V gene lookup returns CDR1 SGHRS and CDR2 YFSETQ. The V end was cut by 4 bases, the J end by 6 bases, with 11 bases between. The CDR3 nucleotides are TGCGCCAGCAGCCCCGAGAGAAGTAATTCACCCCTCCACTTT. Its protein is CASSPERSNSPLHF.

The CDR3 region is CASSPGAQGRREPQHF. The CDR3 DNA is TGTGCCAGCAGCCCCGGGGCCCAGGGGCGAAGGGAGCCCCAGCATTTT. V is TRBV7-9 and J is TRBJ1-5, with D possibly matching TRBD1 (6 bases). The ends were cut back, 5 bases at V and 8 bases at J, with 22 bases in the middle. The CDR3 consists of 16 residues. Germline V gene lookup returns CDR1 SEHNR and CDR2 FQNEAQ (reference sequence).

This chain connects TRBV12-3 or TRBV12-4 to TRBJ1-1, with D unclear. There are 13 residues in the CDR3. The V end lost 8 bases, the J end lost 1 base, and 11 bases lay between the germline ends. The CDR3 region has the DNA TGTGCCAGCGGTCGCGCCGGGAACACTGAAGCTTTCTTT. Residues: CASGRAGNTEAFF.